The present T cell receptor beta chain was sequenced within a study of CD8 T cells in Susac syndrome. Random hexamers served to reverse transcribe roughly 0.45 to 1 ug RNA. With immunoSEQ multiplex PCR, TCR beta CDR3 was amplified across 54 Vbeta and 13 Jbeta. TCRdb redid the calling of the immunoSEQ multiplex PCR reads with MiXCR, one entry per CDR3 protein. The data contain 150,000 to 200,000 distinct CDR3 sequences, approximately 96% of them singletons. Sequencing of TCR beta was undertaken in CD8+ and CD4+ T cells derived from blood. Trimming left V 4 bases short and J 7 bases short, with 14 bases between. The CDR3 loop spans 14 amino acids. In germline, CDR1 is LGHDT, CDR2 YNNKEL (reference sequence). The sample holds one count of this clonotype.

This TCR was recovered from a human donor with multiple sclerosis. The chain combines TRBV3-1 with TRBJ2-1; D is unclear. Source material: CD4+ T cells from PBMCs. The chain's CDR3 is CASSPREAANEQFF. CDR3 bases: TGTGCCAGCAGCCCCCGAGAGGCGGCAAATGAGCAGTTCTTC.